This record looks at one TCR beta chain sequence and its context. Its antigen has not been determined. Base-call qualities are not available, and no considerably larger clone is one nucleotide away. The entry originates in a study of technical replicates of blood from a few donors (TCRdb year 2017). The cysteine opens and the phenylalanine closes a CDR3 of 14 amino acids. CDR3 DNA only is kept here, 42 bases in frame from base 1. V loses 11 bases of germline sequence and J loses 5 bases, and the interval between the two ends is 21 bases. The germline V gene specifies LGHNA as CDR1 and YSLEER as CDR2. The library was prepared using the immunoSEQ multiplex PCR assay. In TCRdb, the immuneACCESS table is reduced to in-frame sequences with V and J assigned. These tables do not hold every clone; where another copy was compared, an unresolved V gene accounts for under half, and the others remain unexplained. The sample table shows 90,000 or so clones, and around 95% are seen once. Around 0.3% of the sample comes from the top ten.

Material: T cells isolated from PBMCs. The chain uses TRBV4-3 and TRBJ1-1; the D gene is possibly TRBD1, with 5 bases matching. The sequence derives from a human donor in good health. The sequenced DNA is TGCGCCGAGCGGGGGGGTCCAAGAGGGACTGAAGCTTTCTTT. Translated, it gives CAERGGPRGTEAFF.